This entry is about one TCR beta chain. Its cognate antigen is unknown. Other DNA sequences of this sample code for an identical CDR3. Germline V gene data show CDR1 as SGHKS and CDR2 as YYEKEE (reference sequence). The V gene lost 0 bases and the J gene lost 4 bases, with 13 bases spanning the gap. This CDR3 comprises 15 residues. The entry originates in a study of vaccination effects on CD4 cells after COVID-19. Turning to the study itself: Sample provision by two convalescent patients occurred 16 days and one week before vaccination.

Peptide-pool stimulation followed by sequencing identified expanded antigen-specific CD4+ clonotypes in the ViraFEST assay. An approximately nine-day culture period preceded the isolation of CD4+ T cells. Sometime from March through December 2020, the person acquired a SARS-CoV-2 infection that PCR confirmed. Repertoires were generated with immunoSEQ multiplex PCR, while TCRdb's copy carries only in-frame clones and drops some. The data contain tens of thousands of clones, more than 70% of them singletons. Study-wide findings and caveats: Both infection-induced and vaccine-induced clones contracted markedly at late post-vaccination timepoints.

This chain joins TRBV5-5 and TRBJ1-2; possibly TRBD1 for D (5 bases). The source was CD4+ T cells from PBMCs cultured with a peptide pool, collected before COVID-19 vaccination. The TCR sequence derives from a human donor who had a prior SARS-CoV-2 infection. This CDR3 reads CASSLDPGTSYGYTF. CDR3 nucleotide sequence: TGTGCCAGCAGCTTGGACCCAGGGACGAGCTATGGCTACACCTTC.